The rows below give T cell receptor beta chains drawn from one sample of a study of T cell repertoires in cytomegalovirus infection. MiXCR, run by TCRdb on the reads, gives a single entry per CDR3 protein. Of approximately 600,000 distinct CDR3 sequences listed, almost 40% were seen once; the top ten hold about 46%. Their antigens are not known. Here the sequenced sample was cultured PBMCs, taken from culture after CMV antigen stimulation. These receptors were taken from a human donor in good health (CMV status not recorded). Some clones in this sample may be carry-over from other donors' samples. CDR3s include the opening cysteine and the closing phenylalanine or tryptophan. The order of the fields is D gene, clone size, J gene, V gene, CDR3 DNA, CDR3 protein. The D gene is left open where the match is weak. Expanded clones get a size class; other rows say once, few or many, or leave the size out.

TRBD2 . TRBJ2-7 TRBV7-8 TGTGCCAGCAGCTTACGGGGAGCGGGGGGGACCTACGAGCAGTACTTC CASSLRGAGGTYEQYF
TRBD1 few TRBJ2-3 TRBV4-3 TGCGCCAGCAGCCAAGATCTTCGGGACATCCAGGGGGCAGATACGCAGTATTTT CASSQDLRDIQGADTQYF
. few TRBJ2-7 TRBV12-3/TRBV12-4 TGTGCCAGCAGTTTTTCAGGGTTCCACGAGCAGTACTTC CASSFSGFHEQYF
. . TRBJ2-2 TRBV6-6 TGTGCCAGCGGGGGGCCAGGGGGGAACACCGGGGAGCTGTTTTTT CASGGPGGNTGELFF
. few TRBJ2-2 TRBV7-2 TGTGCCAGCAGCTTATTGGACTGGTCCGGGGAGCTGTTTTTT CASSLLDWSGELFF
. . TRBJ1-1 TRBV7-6 TGTGCCAGCAGCCCCACCCCTTCGATGAACACTGAAGCTTTCTTT CASSPTPSMNTEAFF
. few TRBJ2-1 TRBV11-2 TGTGCCAGCAGGCTAGACGAGGGGGTATGGAATGAGCAGTTCTTC CASRLDEGVWNEQFF
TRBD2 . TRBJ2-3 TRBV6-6 TGTGCCAGCAGTACAACTAGCGGGGGACCAGATACGCAGTATTTT CASSTTSGGPDTQYF
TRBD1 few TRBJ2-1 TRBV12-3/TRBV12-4 TGTGCCAGCGGTGGACAGGGTTACCCCTACAATGAGCAGTTCTTC CASGGQGYPYNEQFF
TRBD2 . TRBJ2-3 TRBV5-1 TGCGCCAGCAGCTTGTGGTTTATGGCTAGCGGGAGCGGGACAGATACGCAGTATTTT CASSLWFMASGSGTDTQYF
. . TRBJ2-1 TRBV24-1 TGTGCCACCAGTGATCTTGGCCTGGCGGCGGGTGAGCAGTTCTTC CATSDLGLAAGEQFF
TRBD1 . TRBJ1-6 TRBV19 TGTGCCAGTAGTATGGTCTCCGGGACAGGACACAATTCACCCCTCCACTTT CASSMVSGTGHNSPLHF
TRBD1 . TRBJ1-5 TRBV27 TGTGCCAGCTCTAAGGAGGGGGCGATGAGAGGCAATCAGCCCCAGCATTTT CASSKEGAMRGNQPQHF
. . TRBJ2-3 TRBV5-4 TGTGCCAGCAGCACTGACCGGACGCTCACAGATACGCAGTATTTT CASSTDRTLTDTQYF